These T cell receptor beta chains were read from a single sample in a study of shared clonotypes between healthy human individuals. Sequenced by immunoSEQ multiplex PCR; TCRdb stores in-frame clones only, minus some. The sample has about 980,000 clones, approximately 76% seen once. Material for sequencing was memory CD4+ T cells sorted from blood. The source is a man between 18 and 35 years old in good health. The CDR3 runs from the conserved cysteine through the conserved F or W. D genes are given only for firm matches. Size is stated for part of the rows, as once, few or many counts, or as a class when the clone is expanded.

- | TRBD2 | TRBJ2-7 | TRBV5-4 | 14 | CASSLEGLAYEQYF | TGTGCCAGCAGCTTGGAGGGACTAGCGTACGAGCAGTACTTC
- | - | TRBJ2-7 | TRBV5-8 | 16 | CASSLTLGGRAYEQYF | TGTGCCAGCAGCTTGACCTTGGGGGGGCGCGCCTACGAGCAGTACTTC
- | - | TRBJ2-7 | TRBV7-2 | 15 | CASRRAGGSSYEQYF | TGTGCCAGCAGACGCGCAGGGGGGAGCTCCTACGAGCAGTACTTC
- | - | TRBJ1-6 | TRBV10-3 | 16 | CAISQGDGTYNSPLHF | TGTGCCATCAGTCAGGGAGACGGTACCTATAATTCACCCCTCCACTTT
- | - | TRBJ2-7 | TRBV5-1 | 13 | CASSLGPVNEQYF | TGCGCCAGCAGCTTGGGCCCCGTCAACGAGCAGTACTTC
- | - | TRBJ2-1 | TRBV7-2 | 12 | CASSFNYNEQFF | TGTGCCAGCAGCTTCAACTACAATGAGCAGTTCTTC
many | - | TRBJ1-1 | TRBV19 | 11 | CASLRWVEAFF | TGTGCCAGCCTCCGTTGGGTTGAAGCTTTCTTT
- | TRBD1 | TRBJ1-2 | TRBV6-1 | 15 | CASTSGQGGGYGYTF | TGTGCCAGCACTAGCGGACAGGGGGGCGGCTATGGCTACACCTTC
few | TRBD1 | TRBJ1-1 | TRBV28 | 13 | CATRRQGNTEAFF | TGTGCCACCCGTCGACAGGGGAACACTGAAGCTTTCTTT
- | - | TRBJ1-1 | TRBV5-1 | 13 | CASSSQSLTEAFF | TGCGCCAGCAGCTCCCAGTCCCTAACTGAAGCTTTCTTT
- | - | TRBJ2-2 | TRBV7-9 | 15 | CASSNKAGNTGELFF | TGTGCCAGCAGCAACAAAGCGGGGAACACCGGGGAGCTGTTTTTT
- | - | TRBJ1-3 | TRBV19 | 11 | CASSLQYTIYF | TGTGCCAGTAGCCTTCAGTACACCATATATTTT
once | - | TRBJ1-2 | TRBV28 | 14 | CASGMTGPPYGYTF | TGTGCCAGCGGCATGACAGGTCCCCCCTATGGCTACACCTTC
once | TRBD2 | TRBJ2-1 | TRBV5-4 | 15 | CASSLTSGGYNEQFF | TGTGCCAGCAGCTTGACTAGCGGGGGTTACAATGAGCAGTTCTTC
- | - | TRBJ2-5 | TRBV7-9 | 15 | CASSDHRILQETQYF | TGTGCCAGCAGCGATCACAGGATACTTCAAGAGACCCAGTACTTC
- | - | TRBJ1-6 | TRBV5-3 | 13 | CARSLSDNSPLHF | TGTGCCAGAAGCTTGAGCGACAATTCACCCCTCCACTTT
- | - | TRBJ1-5 | TRBV7-6 | 15 | CASSLMSAGDQPQHF | TGTGCCAGCAGCTTAATGTCGGCGGGGGATCAGCCCCAGCATTTT
- | - | TRBJ1-5 | TRBV4-1 | 15 | CASSPQVVSNQPQHF | TGCGCCAGCAGCCCCCAGGTAGTAAGCAATCAGCCCCAGCATTTT
once | - | TRBJ1-4 | TRBV5-4 | 17 | CASSPDGGTATNEKLFF | TGTGCCAGCAGCCCGGATGGAGGAACGGCAACTAATGAAAAACTGTTTTTT
- | TRBD2 | TRBJ2-1 | TRBV7-3 | 16 | CASSLSTSGGYNEQFF | TGTGCCAGCAGCTTAAGCACTAGCGGGGGGTACAATGAGCAGTTCTTC
- | - | TRBJ1-1 | TRBV7-2 | 15 | CASSSQGRPNTEAFF | TGTGCCAGCAGCTCCCAGGGCCGGCCGAACACTGAAGCTTTCTTT
- | - | TRBJ2-7 | TRBV7-9 | 15 | CASSLALAQRGEQYF | TGTGCCAGCAGCTTAGCGTTAGCCCAGCGAGGCGAGCAGTACTTC
few | - | TRBJ2-6 | TRBV15 | 17 | CATSRDFAGAGANVLTF | TGTGCCACCAGCAGAGATTTCGCAGGTGCCGGGGCCAACGTCCTGACTTTC
- | TRBD1 | TRBJ2-7 | TRBV15 | 14 | CATSTGTGWDEQYF | TGTGCCACCAGCACCGGGACAGGGTGGGACGAGCAGTACTTC
few | - | TRBJ2-5 | TRBV28 | 14 | CASSPGWVKGDQYF | TGTGCCAGCAGCCCCGGTTGGGTAAAGGGGGACCAGTACTTC
- | - | TRBJ1-6 | TRBV5-1 | 13 | CASSKDPNSPLHF | TGCGCCAGCAGCAAGGACCCTAATTCACCCCTCCACTTT
- | TRBD1 | TRBJ1-2 | TRBV5-6 | 15 | CASRSPGTGDYGYTF | TGTGCCAGCAGGTCGCCCGGGACAGGGGACTATGGCTACACCTTC
once | - | TRBJ1-6 | TRBV19 | 15 | CASSLRGLYNSPLHF | TGTGCCAGTAGTTTACGGGGGTTGTATAATTCACCCCTCCACTTT
- | - | TRBJ1-3 | TRBV4-1 | 15 | CASSQESTTGNTIYF | TGCGCCAGCAGCCAAGAGTCGACAACTGGAAACACCATATATTTT
- | TRBD2 | TRBJ2-3 | TRBV5-1 | 15 | CASSLGGRAPDTQYF | TGCGCCAGCAGCTTGGGCGGGAGGGCCCCCGATACGCAGTATTTT
- | TRBD1 | TRBJ2-5 | TRBV7-2 | 13 | CASSPRQGRTQYF | TGTGCCAGCAGCCCGAGACAGGGGAGGACCCAGTACTTC
many | - | TRBJ2-7 | TRBV10-2 | 12 | CASSEVPGEQYF | TGCGCCAGCAGTGAGGTGCCGGGGGAGCAGTACTTC
- | - | TRBJ1-1 | TRBV2 | 13 | CASSGQGQSEAFF | TGTGCCAGCAGTGGCCAAGGACAGAGTGAAGCTTTCTTT
- | - | TRBJ2-3 | TRBV28 | 15 | CASSTRDWTTDTQYF | TGTGCCAGCAGCACCCGGGACTGGACCACAGATACGCAGTATTTT
- | - | TRBJ2-1 | TRBV5-4 | 13 | CASSSDGLNEQFF | TGTGCCAGCAGCTCGGACGGTCTCAATGAGCAGTTCTTC
once | - | TRBJ1-1 | TRBV6-4 | 13 | CASSWKMNTEAFF | TGTGCCAGCAGCTGGAAAATGAACACTGAAGCTTTCTTT
- | - | TRBJ1-4 | TRBV10-3 | 12 | CAMQDRQEKLFF | TGTGCCATGCAGGACCGGCAGGAGAAACTGTTTTTT
- | - | TRBJ2-1 | TRBV19 | 15 | CASSTEETSYNEQFF | TGTGCCAGTAGTACAGAGGAGACCTCCTACAATGAGCAGTTCTTC
once | - | TRBJ2-1 | TRBV6-6 | 12 | CASSYGGNEQFF | TGTGCCAGCAGTTACGGGGGGAATGAGCAGTTCTTC
- | TRBD1 | TRBJ1-2 | TRBV2 | 15 | CASIGDRGTGYGYTF | TGTGCCAGCATAGGGGACAGGGGGACAGGCTATGGCTACACCTTC
- | - | TRBJ1-1 | TRBV19 | 15 | CASSTTSYMNTEAFF | TGTGCCAGTAGTACAACCAGTTACATGAACACTGAAGCTTTCTTT
- | - | TRBJ2-7 | TRBV4-1 | 15 | CASSRSTGMSYEQYF | TGCGCCAGCAGCCGATCAACAGGGATGAGCTACGAGCAGTACTTC
- | TRBD2 | TRBJ2-1 | TRBV7-9 | 12 | CASRREGNEQFF | TGTGCCAGCAGACGGGAGGGAAATGAGCAGTTCTTC
few | - | TRBJ1-6 | TRBV1 | 13 | CTSSRVRGSPLHF | TGCACCAGCAGCAGGGTGAGAGGTTCACCCCTCCACTTT
- | - | TRBJ2-2 | TRBV9 | 13 | CASSGRLGGELFF | TGTGCCAGCAGCGGCAGGTTGGGCGGGGAGCTGTTTTTT
- | TRBD1 | TRBJ1-5 | TRBV28 | 14 | CASSTTGESQPQHF | TGTGCCAGCAGTACGACAGGGGAGAGTCAGCCCCAGCATTTT
- | - | TRBJ1-2 | TRBV4-1 | 16 | CASSKDGGQGNYGYTF | TGCGCCAGCAGCAAAGACGGGGGGCAGGGGAACTATGGCTACACCTTC
- | - | TRBJ1-5 | TRBV6-1 | 14 | CASIGTALGQPQHF | TGTGCCAGCATAGGGACTGCTCTAGGTCAGCCCCAGCATTTT
- | - | TRBJ2-2 | TRBV5-5 | 15 | CASSPAGRATGELFF | TGTGCCAGCAGCCCAGCGGGCAGGGCCACCGGGGAGCTGTTTTTT
- | - | TRBJ1-5 | TRBV7-9 | 17 | CASSSLGRGGADQPQHF | TGTGCCAGCAGCTCCCTAGGTAGGGGGGGCGCTGATCAGCCCCAGCATTTT
- | - | TRBJ2-7 | TRBV18 | 14 | CASSPQGYKNEQYF | TGTGCCAGCTCACCACAGGGGTACAAGAACGAGCAGTACTTC